Reported below is one T cell receptor beta chain. Its antigen remains unknown. The data were obtained in a study of post-analysis software for immune sequencing data. The CDR3 spans 12 residues. V lost 8 bases, J lost 1 base, and 7 bases lay in between. Carried by the TCR beta cDNA libraries were unique molecular identifiers. TCRdb re-analysed the PCR reads in MiXCR, keeping a single row per CDR3 protein. The data contain 430,000 or so distinct CDR3 sequences, over 30% of them singletons. Notes on the study in general: Higher frequency in patients than in controls was seen for roughly five TRBV segments, with TRBV5-6, TRBV5-1 and TRBV20-1 among them. Significantly lower normalized Chao1 diversity was found in patients with multiple sclerosis relative to controls. The F measure placed samples prepared in the same batch into strongly shared clusters.

Sequencing input: blood. The clonotype was recovered from a girl aged 2 to 9 with multiple sclerosis. The chain has TRBV12-3 or TRBV12-4 and TRBJ2-3; no clear D gene. CDR3 bases: TGTGCCAGCCATAGGGGCACAGATACGCAGTATTTT. Its protein product is CASHRGTDTQYF.